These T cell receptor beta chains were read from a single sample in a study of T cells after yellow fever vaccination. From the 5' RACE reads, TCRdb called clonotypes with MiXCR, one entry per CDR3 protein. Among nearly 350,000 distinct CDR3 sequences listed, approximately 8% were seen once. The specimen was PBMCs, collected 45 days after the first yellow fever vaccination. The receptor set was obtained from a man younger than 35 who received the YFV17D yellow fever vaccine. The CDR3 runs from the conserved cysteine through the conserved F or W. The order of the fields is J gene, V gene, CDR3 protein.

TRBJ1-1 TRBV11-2 CASSLVGDTEAFF
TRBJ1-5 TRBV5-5 CASSLARTGGIQPQHF
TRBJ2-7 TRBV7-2 CASSLGGSASYEQYF
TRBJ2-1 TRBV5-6 CASSLEDMGRPYNEQFF
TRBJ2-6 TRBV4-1 CASSPFSSDSSEASGANVLTF
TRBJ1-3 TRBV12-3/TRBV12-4 CASSLGQGGNTIYF
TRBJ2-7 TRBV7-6 CASSLRAGTDYEQYF
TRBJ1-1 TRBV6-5 CASRPDRRGTEAFF
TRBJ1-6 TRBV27 CASSLWGTDSPLHF
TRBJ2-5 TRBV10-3 CAISDPPGGGIQETQYF
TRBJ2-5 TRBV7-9 CASSFAQQVQYF
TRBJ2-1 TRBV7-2 CASSPETGQFYNEQFF
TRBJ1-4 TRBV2 CASGRQGAEKLFF
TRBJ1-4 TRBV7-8 CASSSPVTRSGEKLFF
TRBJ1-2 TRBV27 CASSFAGQLGYTF
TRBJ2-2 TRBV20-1 CSASGPGANTGELFF
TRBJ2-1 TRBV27 CASSLSAGGQNNEQFF